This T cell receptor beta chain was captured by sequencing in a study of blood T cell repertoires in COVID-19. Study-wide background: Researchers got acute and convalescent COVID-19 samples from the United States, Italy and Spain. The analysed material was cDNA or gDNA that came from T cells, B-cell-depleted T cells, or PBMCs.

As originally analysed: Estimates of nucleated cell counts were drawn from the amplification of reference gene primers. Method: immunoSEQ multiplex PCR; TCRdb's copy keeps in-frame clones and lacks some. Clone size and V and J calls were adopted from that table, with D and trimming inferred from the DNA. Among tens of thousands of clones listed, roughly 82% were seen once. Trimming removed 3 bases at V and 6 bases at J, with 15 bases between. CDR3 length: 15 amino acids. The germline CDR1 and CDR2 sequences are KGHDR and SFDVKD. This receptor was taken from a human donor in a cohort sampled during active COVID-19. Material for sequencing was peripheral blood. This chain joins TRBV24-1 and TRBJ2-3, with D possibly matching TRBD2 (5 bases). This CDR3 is CATSDRGGRRDTQYF. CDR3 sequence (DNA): TGTGCCACCAGTGATCGCGGTGGCAGGAGGGATACGCAGTATTTT.